What follows describes a single T cell receptor beta chain. Its antigen is unidentified. Germline V lookup: CDR1 SQVTM, CDR2 ANQGSEA. The V and J ends lost 1 base and 3 bases respectively, with 13 bases between them. CDR3 length: 14 residues. Both 60 Vbeta primers and 13 Jbeta primers went into the PCR. Data came from immunoSEQ multiplex PCR; TCRdb stores just in-frame clones and leaves some out. This repertoire includes tens of thousands of clones. The sample belongs to a study of cytomegalovirus exposure and HLA in healthy donors. The study's findings and limits: CMV serostatus was the only immune exposure information that was available. For TCR beta chains, V- and J-gene trimming was later linked to a missense DCLRE1C variant.

The receptor comes from a woman in her forties in good health and CMV-seropositive. Sample: PBMCs. This chain links TRBV29-1 with TRBJ2-7; tentatively, D is TRBD2 (5 bases). CDR3 in amino acids: CSVEATGSGYEQYF. The CDR3 DNA is TGCAGCGTTGAAGCAACGGGGAGCGGCTACGAGCAGTACTTC.